What follows is one T cell receptor beta chain and its context. Sequenced by immunoSEQ multiplex PCR; TCRdb stores in-frame clones only, minus some. The sample consists of 70,000 to 95,000 clones, 75% to 90% of them appearing once. The data are from a study of T cell responses to AZD1222 COVID-19 vaccine. Specimen: peripheral blood, collected 28 days after the second AZD1222 dose. The receptor was isolated from an adult who received the AZD1222 COVID-19 vaccine.

In DNA, the CDR3 is TGTGCCAGCAAGCAGGAGGGAAACACCATATATTTT. Its protein is CASKQEGNTIYF. V is TRBV2 and J is TRBJ1-3; D uncertain. Per germline, CDR1 SNHLY and CDR2 FYNNEI. The CDR3 contains 12 residues. Trimming removed 7 bases from V and 4 bases from J, with 8 bases in between.